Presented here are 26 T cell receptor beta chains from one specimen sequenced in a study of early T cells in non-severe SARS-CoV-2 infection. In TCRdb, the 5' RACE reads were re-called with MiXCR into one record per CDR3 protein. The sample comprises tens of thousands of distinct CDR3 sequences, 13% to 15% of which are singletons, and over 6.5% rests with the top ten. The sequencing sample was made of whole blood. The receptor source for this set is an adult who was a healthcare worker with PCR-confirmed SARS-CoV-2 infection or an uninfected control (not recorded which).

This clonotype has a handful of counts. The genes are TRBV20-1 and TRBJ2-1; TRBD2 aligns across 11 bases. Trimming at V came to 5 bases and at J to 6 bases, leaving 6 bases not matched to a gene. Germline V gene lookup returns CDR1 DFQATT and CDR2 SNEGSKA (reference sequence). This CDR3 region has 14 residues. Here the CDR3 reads CSARLSGRANEQFF. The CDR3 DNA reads TGCAGTGCTCGACTTAGCGGGAGGGCCAATGAGCAGTTCTTC.

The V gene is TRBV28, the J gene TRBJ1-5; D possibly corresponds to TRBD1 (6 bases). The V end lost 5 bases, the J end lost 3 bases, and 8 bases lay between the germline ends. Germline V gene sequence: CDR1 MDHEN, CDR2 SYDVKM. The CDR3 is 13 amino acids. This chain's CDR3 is CASSRDTNQPQHF. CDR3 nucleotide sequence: TGTGCCAGCAGTAGGGACACCAATCAGCCCCAGCATTTT.

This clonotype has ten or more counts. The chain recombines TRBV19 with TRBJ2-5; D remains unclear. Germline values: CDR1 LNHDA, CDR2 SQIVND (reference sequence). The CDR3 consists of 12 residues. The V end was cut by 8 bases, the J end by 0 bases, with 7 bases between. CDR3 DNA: TGTGCCAGTGCCGTTGACCAAGAGACCCAGTACTTC. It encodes CASAVDQETQYF.

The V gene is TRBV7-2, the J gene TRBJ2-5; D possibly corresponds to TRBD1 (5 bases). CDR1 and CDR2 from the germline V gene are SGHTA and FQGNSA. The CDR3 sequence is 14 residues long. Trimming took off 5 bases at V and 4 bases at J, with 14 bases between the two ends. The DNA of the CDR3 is TGTGCCAGCAGCACCCTCAGGGTGGGAGAGACCCAGTACTTC. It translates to CASSTLRVGETQYF.

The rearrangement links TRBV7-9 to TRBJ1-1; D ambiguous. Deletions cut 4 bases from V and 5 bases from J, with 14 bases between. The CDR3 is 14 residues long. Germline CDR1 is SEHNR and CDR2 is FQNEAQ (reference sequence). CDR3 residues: CASSSNAAWTEAFF. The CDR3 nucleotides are TGTGCCAGCAGCTCCAACGCGGCGTGGACTGAAGCTTTCTTT.

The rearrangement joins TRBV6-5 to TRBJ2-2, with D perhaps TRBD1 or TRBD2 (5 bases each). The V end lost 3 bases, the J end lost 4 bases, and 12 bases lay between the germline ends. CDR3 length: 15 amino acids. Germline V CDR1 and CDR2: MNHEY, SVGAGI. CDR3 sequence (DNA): TGTGCCAGCAGTTATGGGGGATCGGGCACCGGGGAGCTGTTTTTT. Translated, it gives CASSYGGSGTGELFF.

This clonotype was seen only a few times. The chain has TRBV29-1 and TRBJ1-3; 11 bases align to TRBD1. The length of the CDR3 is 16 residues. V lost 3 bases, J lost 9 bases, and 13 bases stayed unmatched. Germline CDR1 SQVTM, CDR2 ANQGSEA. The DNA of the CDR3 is TGCAGCGTTGAGACCCGGGGACAGGGGGTAATTGGCACCATATATTTT. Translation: CSVETRGQGVIGTIYF.

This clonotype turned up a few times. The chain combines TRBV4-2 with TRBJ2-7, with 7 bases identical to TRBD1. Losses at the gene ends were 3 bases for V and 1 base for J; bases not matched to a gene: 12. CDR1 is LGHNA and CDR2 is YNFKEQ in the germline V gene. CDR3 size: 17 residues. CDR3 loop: CASSHNAGTDFSYEQYF. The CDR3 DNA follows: TGTGCCAGCAGCCATAACGCCGGGACAGACTTTTCCTACGAGCAGTACTTC.

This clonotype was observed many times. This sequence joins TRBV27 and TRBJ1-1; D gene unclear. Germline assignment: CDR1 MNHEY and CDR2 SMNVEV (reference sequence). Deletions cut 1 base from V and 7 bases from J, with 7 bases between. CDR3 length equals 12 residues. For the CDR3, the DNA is TGTGCCAGCAGTTTATTTGGAGGTGAAGCTTTCTTT. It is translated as CASSLFGGEAFF.

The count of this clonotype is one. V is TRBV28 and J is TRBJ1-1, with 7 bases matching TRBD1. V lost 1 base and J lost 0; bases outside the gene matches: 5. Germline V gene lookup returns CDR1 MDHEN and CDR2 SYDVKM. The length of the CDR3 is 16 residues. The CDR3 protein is CASSLSLTGVNTEAFF. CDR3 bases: TGTGCCAGCAGTTTATCCCTAACAGGGGTGAACACTGAAGCTTTCTTT.

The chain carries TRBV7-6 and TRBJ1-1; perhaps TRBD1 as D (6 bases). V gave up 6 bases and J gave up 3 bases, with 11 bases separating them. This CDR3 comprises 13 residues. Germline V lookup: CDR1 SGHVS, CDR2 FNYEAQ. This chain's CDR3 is CASRVQGDTEAFF. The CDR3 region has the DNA TGTGCCAGCAGGGTACAGGGAGACACTGAAGCTTTCTTT.

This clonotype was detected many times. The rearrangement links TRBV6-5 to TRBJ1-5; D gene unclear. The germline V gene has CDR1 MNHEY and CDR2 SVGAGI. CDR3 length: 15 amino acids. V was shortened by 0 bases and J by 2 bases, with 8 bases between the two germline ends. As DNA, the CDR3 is TGTGCCAGCAGTTACTCTGTGGTCGGCAATCAGCCCCAGCATTTT. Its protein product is CASSYSVVGNQPQHF.

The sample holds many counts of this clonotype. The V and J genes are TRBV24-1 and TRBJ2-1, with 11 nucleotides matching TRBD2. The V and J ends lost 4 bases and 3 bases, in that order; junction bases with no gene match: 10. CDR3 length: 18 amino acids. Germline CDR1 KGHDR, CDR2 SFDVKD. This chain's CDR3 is CATSDPNPGTSGYNEQFF. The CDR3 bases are TGTGCCACCAGTGACCCTAACCCGGGGACTAGCGGCTACAATGAGCAGTTCTTC.

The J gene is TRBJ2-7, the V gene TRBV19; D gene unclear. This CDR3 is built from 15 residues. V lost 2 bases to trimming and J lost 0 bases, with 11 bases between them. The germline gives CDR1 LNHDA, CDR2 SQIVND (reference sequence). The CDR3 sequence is CASSISPTPSYEQYF. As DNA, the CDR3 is TGTGCCAGTAGTATATCCCCCACTCCCTCCTACGAGCAGTACTTC. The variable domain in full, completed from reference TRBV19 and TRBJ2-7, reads DGGITQSPKYLFRKEGQNVTLSCEQNLNHDAMYWYRQDPGQGLRLIYYSQIVNDFQKGDIAEGYSVSREKKESFPLTVTSAQKNPTAFYLCASSISPTPSYEQYFGPGTRLTVT.

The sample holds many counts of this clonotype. The CDR3 loop reads CASSQETQYF. CDR3 DNA sequence: TGTGCCAGCAGTCAAGAGACCCAGTACTTC. The chain has TRBV18 and TRBJ2-5; D not resolved. CDR3 size: 10 residues. Germline CDR1 is KGHSH and CDR2 is LQKENI. Trimming removed 8 bases from V and 2 bases from J, with 3 bases in between.

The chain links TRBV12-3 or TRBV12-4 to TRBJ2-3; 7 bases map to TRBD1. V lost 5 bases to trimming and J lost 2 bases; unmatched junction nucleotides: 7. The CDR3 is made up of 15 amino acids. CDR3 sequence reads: CASSPRTGHTDTQYF. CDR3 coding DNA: TGTGCCAGCAGTCCCCGGACAGGACACACAGATACGCAGTATTTT.

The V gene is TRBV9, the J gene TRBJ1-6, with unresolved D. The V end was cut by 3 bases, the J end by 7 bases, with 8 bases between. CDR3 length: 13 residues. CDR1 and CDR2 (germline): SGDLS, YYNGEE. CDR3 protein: CASSEGQNSPLHF. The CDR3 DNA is TGTGCCAGCAGCGAGGGTCAGAATTCACCCCTCCACTTT.

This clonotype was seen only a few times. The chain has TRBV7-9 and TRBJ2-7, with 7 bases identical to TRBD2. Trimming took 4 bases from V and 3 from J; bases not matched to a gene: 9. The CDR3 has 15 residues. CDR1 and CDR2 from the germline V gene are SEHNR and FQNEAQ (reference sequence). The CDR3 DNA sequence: TGTGCCAGCAGCTGGGAGGTTGGCGGGAGCTACGAGCAGTACTTC. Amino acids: CASSWEVGGSYEQYF.

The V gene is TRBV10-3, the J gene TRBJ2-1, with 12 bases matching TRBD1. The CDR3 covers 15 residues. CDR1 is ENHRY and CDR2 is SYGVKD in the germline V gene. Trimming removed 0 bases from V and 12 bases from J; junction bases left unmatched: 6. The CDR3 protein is CAISESGDRGHRQFF. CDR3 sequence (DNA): TGTGCCATCAGTGAGTCCGGGGACAGGGGGCATCGGCAGTTCTTC.

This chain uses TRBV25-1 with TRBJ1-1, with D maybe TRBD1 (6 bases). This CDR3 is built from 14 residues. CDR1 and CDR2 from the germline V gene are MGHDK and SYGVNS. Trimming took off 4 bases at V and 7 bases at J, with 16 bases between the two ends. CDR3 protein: CASSGGQGGFEAFF. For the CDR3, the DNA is TGTGCCAGCAGTGGGGGGCAGGGAGGTTTTGAAGCTTTCTTT.

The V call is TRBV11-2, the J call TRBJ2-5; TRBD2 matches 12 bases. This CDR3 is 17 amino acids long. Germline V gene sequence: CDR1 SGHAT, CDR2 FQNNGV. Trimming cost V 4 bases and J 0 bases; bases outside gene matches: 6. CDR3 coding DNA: TGTGCCAGCAGCTCCGGGACTAGCGGGCGAAACCAAGAGACCCAGTACTTC. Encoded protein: CASSSGTSGRNQETQYF.

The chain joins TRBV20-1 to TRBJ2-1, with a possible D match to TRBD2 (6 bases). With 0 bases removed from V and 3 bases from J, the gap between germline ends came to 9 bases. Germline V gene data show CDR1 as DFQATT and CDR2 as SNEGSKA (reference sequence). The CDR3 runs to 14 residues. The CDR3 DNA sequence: TGCAGTGCTAGAGATGGGAGGTTCTACAATGAGCAGTTCTTC. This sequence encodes CSARDGRFYNEQFF.

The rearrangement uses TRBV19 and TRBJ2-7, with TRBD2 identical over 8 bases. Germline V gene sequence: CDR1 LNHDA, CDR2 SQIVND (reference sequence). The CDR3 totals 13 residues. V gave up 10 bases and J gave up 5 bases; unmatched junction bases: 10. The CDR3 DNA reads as TGTGCCACCAACGGACTAGCTACCGACGAGCAGTACTTC. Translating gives CATNGLATDEQYF.

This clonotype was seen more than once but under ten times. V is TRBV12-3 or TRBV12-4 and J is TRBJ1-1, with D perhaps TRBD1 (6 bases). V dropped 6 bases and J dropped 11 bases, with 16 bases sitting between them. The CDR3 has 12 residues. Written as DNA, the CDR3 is TGTGCCAGCAGCCACCCACAGGGTGCGGCTTTCTTT. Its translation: CASSHPQGAAFF.

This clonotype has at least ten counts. The CDR3 protein is CSARGRGDTQYF. CDR3 nucleotides: TGCAGTGCTAGAGGAAGGGGGGATACGCAGTATTTT. The rearrangement links TRBV20-1 to TRBJ2-3; weak D call: TRBD1 (6 bases). Per germline, CDR1 DFQATT and CDR2 SNEGSKA (reference sequence). Trimming took off 1 base at V and 6 bases at J, with 8 bases between the two ends. The CDR3 is made up of 12 amino acids.

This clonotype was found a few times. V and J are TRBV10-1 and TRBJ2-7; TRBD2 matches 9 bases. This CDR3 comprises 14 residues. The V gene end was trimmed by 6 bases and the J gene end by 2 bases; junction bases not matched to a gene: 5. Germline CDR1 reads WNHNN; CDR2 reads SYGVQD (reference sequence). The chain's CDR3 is CASSLAGAPYEQYF. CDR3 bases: TGCGCCAGCAGCTTAGCGGGAGCCCCCTACGAGCAGTACTTC.